The 25 T cell receptor beta chains in this list originate from one sample, sequenced in a study of blood T cell repertoires in COVID-19. TCRdb's table, derived via immunoSEQ multiplex PCR, lists solely in-frame clones and lacks some. The data contain roughly 39,000 clones, roughly 94% of them seen just once; the ten biggest clones take up over 4%. Material for sequencing was peripheral blood. These receptors were taken from a human donor with active COVID-19. The donor label of this sample is uncertain.

The chain recombines TRBV5-6 with TRBJ2-7, with 14 bases that match TRBD2. This CDR3 comprises 16 residues. Germline loops: CDR1 SGHDT, CDR2 YYEEEE. The V gene end was trimmed by 3 bases and the J gene end by 6 bases; junction bases not matched to a gene: 8. CDR3 residues: CASSSRLAGGQGEQYF. The CDR3 DNA reads TGTGCCAGCAGCTCCAGACTAGCGGGGGGGCAAGGCGAGCAGTACTTC. The variable domain in full, completed from reference TRBV5-6 and TRBJ2-7, reads DAGVTQSPTHLIKTRGQQVTLRCSPKSGHDTVSWYQQALGQGPQFIFQYYEEEERQRGNFPDRFSGHQFPNYSSELNVNALLLGDSALYLCASSSRLAGGQGEQYFGPGTRLTVT.

This clone was seen just once. Distinct nucleotide sequences in the sample also encode this CDR3. The rearrangement uses TRBV11-2 and TRBJ1-1; 9 nucleotides align to TRBD1. J gave up 11 bases and V 5 bases, and 9 bases lay outside the gene matches. Germline loops: CDR1 SGHAT, CDR2 FQNNGV. The CDR3 covers 13 residues. The CDR3 coding sequence is TGTGCCAGCAGCAGAGGACAGGGGTTGATCGCTTTCTTT. It encodes CASSRGQGLIAFF.

This chain connects TRBV4-1 to TRBJ2-5; weak D call: TRBD2 (6 bases). V dropped 3 bases and J dropped 4 bases, with 21 bases sitting between them. CDR3 size: 17 residues. Germline-derived CDR1 and CDR2 are MGHRA and YSYEKL. In nucleotides, the CDR3 is TGCGCCAGCAGCCACACCAGGATACAGCGGGCTGGAGAGACCCAGTACTTC. It encodes CASSHTRIQRAGETQYF.

The V and J genes are TRBV3-1 (or the pseudogene TRBV3-2) and TRBJ2-1; 11 bases agree with TRBD2. The CDR3 contains 16 residues. Germline V gene data show CDR1 as LGHDT and CDR2 as YNNKEL (reference sequence). Trimming took 1 base from V and 9 from J; bases not matched to a gene: 8. DNA for the CDR3: TGTGCCAGCAGCCAAGGTCGACTAGCGGGGTGGGGTGAGCAGTTCTTC. Translated, it gives CASSQGRLAGWGEQFF.

The chain joins TRBV3-1 (or the pseudogene TRBV3-2) to TRBJ1-2, with 9 nucleotides matching TRBD1. Germline V gene sequence: CDR1 LGHDT, CDR2 YNNKEL (reference sequence). This CDR3 has 16 amino acids. Trimming cost V 1 base and J 5 bases; bases outside gene matches: 8. CDR3 bases: TGTGCCAGCAGCCAAGGGACAGGGGCATCAGTTTATGGCTACACCTTC. It codes for CASSQGTGASVYGYTF.

This rearrangement joins TRBV9 to TRBJ2-3, with TRBD2 matching 9 bases. The CDR3 has 16 residues. Trimming removed 1 base from V and 1 base from J; junction bases left unmatched: 4. The germline V gene has CDR1 SGDLS and CDR2 YYNGEE. DNA for the CDR3: TGTGCCAGCAGCGTATTTAGGACTAGCGGCACAGATACGCAGTATTTT. It translates to CASSVFRTSGTDTQYF.

This clone showed up just once. J is TRBJ2-7 and V is TRBV27; 14 bases fit TRBD2. The CDR3 consists of 16 residues. Trimming removed 5 bases from V and 3 bases from J; junction bases left unmatched: 6. Germline values: CDR1 MNHEY, CDR2 SMNVEV (reference sequence). CDR3 bases: TGTGCCAGCAGTCAAGGGACTAGCGGGAGTCTCTACGAGCAGTACTTC. Its translation is CASSQGTSGSLYEQYF.

V and J are TRBV18 and TRBJ2-7; 7 bases line up with TRBD1. In germline, CDR1 is KGHSH, CDR2 LQKENI. This CDR3 contains 14 residues. Losses at the gene ends were 2 bases for V and 3 bases for J; bases not matched to a gene: 4. CDR3: CASSPNRGGYEQYF. The CDR3 coding sequence is TGTGCCAGCTCACCAAACAGGGGTGGCTACGAGCAGTACTTC.

V usage is TRBV5-8 and J usage is TRBJ2-5; 8 bases align to TRBD1. Germline lookup yields CDR1 SGHTS and CDR2 YDEGEE. This CDR3 contains 15 residues. V dropped 4 bases and J dropped 10; count of bases not matched to a gene: 15. This CDR3 reads CASSARTGISRYQYF. The CDR3, as DNA: TGTGCCAGCAGCGCCCGGACAGGGATCTCCCGTTACCAGTACTTC. The full variable domain, its missing parts supplied by reference TRBV5-8 and TRBJ2-5, is EAGVTQSPTHLIKTRGQQATLRCSPISGHTSVYWYQQALGLGLQFLLWYDEGEERNRGNFPPRFSGRQFPNYSSELNVNALELEDSALYLCASSARTGISRYQYFGPGTRLLVL.

The chain couples TRBV6-2 or TRBV6-3 to TRBJ1-5, with a weak D call TRBD1 (5 bases). Trimming shortened V by 8 bases and J by 8 bases, and 16 bases separated the two germline ends. Germline assignment: CDR1 MNHEY and CDR2 SVGEGT. The CDR3 totals 13 residues. CDR3: CASGRTIREPQHF. As DNA, the CDR3 is TGTGCCAGCGGCCGGACAATACGAGAGCCCCAGCATTTT.

This rearrangement joins TRBV2 to TRBJ1-4; D call uncertain. The ends were cut back, 2 bases at V and 8 bases at J, with 12 bases in the middle. The CDR3 covers 14 residues. Germline V gene lookup returns CDR1 SNHLY and CDR2 FYNNEI. Written as DNA, the CDR3 is TGTGCCAGCAGTGAAAAGAGGGTAGGCGAAAAACTGTTTTTT. Encoded protein: CASSEKRVGEKLFF.

This clone occurred a few times. The chain uses TRBV11-2 and TRBJ2-7; the D gene is possibly TRBD2 (6 bases). CDR3 length equals 14 residues. The germline V gene has CDR1 SGHAT and CDR2 FQNNGV. V dropped 0 bases and J dropped 5 bases, with 11 bases sitting between them. The CDR3 coding sequence is TGTGCCAGCAGCTTAGATATAGGGGAGGACGAGCAGTACTTC. Translated, it gives CASSLDIGEDEQYF.

The chain employs TRBV28 and TRBJ2-4; 13 positions match TRBD2. The CDR3 totals 19 residues. The trim removed 2 bases at V and 6 bases at J, leaving 13 bases unmatched. Germline V gene lookup returns CDR1 MDHEN and CDR2 SYDVKM. CDR3 in DNA: TGTGCCAGCAGTTTAAATTTAGGACTAGCGGGAGTGGGTAGAAACATTCAGTACTTC. It yields the protein CASSLNLGLAGVGRNIQYF. The variable domain in full, completed from reference TRBV28 and TRBJ2-4, reads DVKVTQSSRYLVKRTGEKVFLECVQDMDHENMFWYRQDPGLGLRLIYFSYDVKMKEKGDIPEGYSVSREKKERFSLILESASTNQTSMYLCASSLNLGLAGVGRNIQYFGAGTRLSVL.

The chain carries TRBV6-5 and TRBJ2-7; D remains unclear. The germline gives CDR1 MNHEY, CDR2 SVGAGI. The V end lost 6 bases, the J end lost 2 bases, and 14 bases lay between the germline ends. The CDR3 length is 14 residues. The chain's CDR3 is CASRKKDTPYEQYF. The CDR3 DNA is TGTGCCAGCAGAAAAAAAGACACTCCCTACGAGCAGTACTTC.

The chain links TRBV11-2 to TRBJ1-2, with D maybe TRBD1 (6 bases). CDR3 length equals 16 residues. Germline-derived CDR1 and CDR2 are SGHAT and FQNNGV. Between the trimmed V and J ends, which lost 2 bases and 4 bases, there was a span of 17 bases. Here the CDR3 reads CASSLYRASNIYGYTF. The CDR3 region has the DNA TGTGCCAGCAGCTTATACAGGGCTTCGAACATCTATGGCTACACCTTC.

The chain carries TRBV11-3 and TRBJ2-1; 9 bases match TRBD2. The V gene's germline CDR1 is SGHNT and CDR2 YENEEA. V gave up 2 bases and J gave up 5 bases; unmatched junction bases: 7. CDR3 length equals 16 residues. The CDR3 here is CASSLRISSGNNEQFF. CDR3 in DNA: TGTGCCAGCAGCTTACGAATATCTAGCGGGAACAATGAGCAGTTCTTC. The full variable domain, rest sourced from reference TRBV11-3 and TRBJ2-1, is EAGVVQSPRYKIIEKKQPVAFWCNPISGHNTLYWYLQNLGQGPELLIRYENEEAVDDSQLPKDRFSAERLKGVDSTLKIQPAELGDSAVYLCASSLRISSGNNEQFFGPGTRLTVL.

The V and J genes are TRBV5-1 and TRBJ2-5; D is unresolved. The CDR3 has 15 residues. Trimming took 0 bases from V and 1 from J, leaving 10 bases between them. CDR1 is SGHRS and CDR2 is YFSETQ in the germline V gene. The CDR3 loop is CASSLAGPAQETQYF. The CDR3 region has the DNA TGCGCCAGCAGCTTGGCGGGTCCGGCCCAAGAGACCCAGTACTTC.

CDR3 protein: CASSLGSSGIEQYF. The CDR3 DNA is TGTGCCAGCAGCTTAGGGTCTAGCGGGATCGAGCAGTACTTC. The gene calls are TRBV11-2 and TRBJ2-7, with 9 bases fitting TRBD2. V dropped 1 base and J dropped 6; count of bases not matched to a gene: 4. The CDR3 runs to 14 residues. Germline V CDR1 and CDR2: SGHAT, FQNNGV.

This clone was detected only once. The chain uses TRBV14 and TRBJ2-7; no clear D. With 4 bases removed from V and 2 bases from J, the gap between germline ends came to 6 bases. Germline V lookup: CDR1 SGHDN, CDR2 FVKESK. The CDR3 covers 12 residues. The CDR3 coding sequence is TGTGCCAGCAGCCTCTTCCCCTACGAGCAGTACTTC. Protein: CASSLFPYEQYF.

The gene calls are TRBV12-3 or TRBV12-4 and TRBJ1-1; no firm D call. V was clipped by 1 base and J by 1 base, with 4 bases between them. The CDR3 has 13 residues. The CDR3 DNA sequence: TGTGCCAGCAGTTTAGTCGGGAACACTGAAGCTTTCTTT. This sequence encodes CASSLVGNTEAFF.

This chain joins TRBV28 and TRBJ2-7, with 8 positions matching TRBD2. The CDR3 totals 16 residues. With 6 bases clipped from V and 0 bases from J, the junction kept 10 bases outside the gene matches. The germline V gene encodes CDR1 MDHEN and CDR2 SYDVKM. The CDR3 bases are TGTGCCAGCAGCCCCAGGGGCGGGGGGAACTCCTACGAGCAGTACTTC. Translated, it gives CASSPRGGGNSYEQYF. Based on the CDR3 plus reference TRBV28 and TRBJ2-7, the full variable domain is DVKVTQSSRYLVKRTGEKVFLECVQDMDHENMFWYRQDPGLGLRLIYFSYDVKMKEKGDIPEGYSVSREKKERFSLILESASTNQTSMYLCASSPRGGGNSYEQYFGPGTRLTVT.

Here the CDR3 DNA reads TGTGCCAGCAGTCCAAGGGGGTACGACTCTGGGGCCAACGTCCTGACTTTC. Protein product: CASSPRGYDSGANVLTF. V is TRBV6-6 and J is TRBJ2-6; TRBD1 is a possible D gene (6 bases). The CDR3 runs to 17 residues. Looked up from germline, CDR1 is MNHNY and CDR2 is SVGAGI (reference sequence). V was shortened by 5 bases and J by 0 bases, with 14 bases between the two germline ends.

The chain uses TRBV27 and TRBJ1-1, with D hard to call. Trimming shortened V by 5 bases and J by 8 bases, and 12 bases separated the two germline ends. The length of the CDR3 is 12 residues. Germline V lookup: CDR1 MNHEY, CDR2 SMNVEV (reference sequence). The chain's CDR3 is CASSNENREAFF. DNA of the CDR3: TGTGCCAGCAGTAACGAAAACAGAGAAGCTTTCTTT.

This clone has just one count. The chain uses TRBV4-3 and TRBJ2-3, with 8 bases fitting TRBD2. Trimming at V came to 4 bases and at J to 2 bases, leaving 8 bases not matched to a gene. The CDR3 is 16 amino acids. Germline assignment: CDR1 LGHNA and CDR2 YSLEER. DNA of the CDR3: TGCGCCAGCAGCCTGGGGACTAGAGGGAACACAGATACGCAGTATTTT. Its protein is CASSLGTRGNTDTQYF.

This clone came up once. The chain couples TRBV7-6 to TRBJ1-4; TRBD1 matches 10 bases. The germline CDR1 and CDR2 sequences are SGHVS and FNYEAQ. J gave up 8 bases and V 3 bases, and 6 bases lay outside the gene matches. This CDR3 spans 15 amino acids. As DNA, the CDR3 is TGTGCCAGCAGCTTCACCGGGACAGGGGAGGAAAAACTGTTTTTT. It codes for CASSFTGTGEEKLFF.